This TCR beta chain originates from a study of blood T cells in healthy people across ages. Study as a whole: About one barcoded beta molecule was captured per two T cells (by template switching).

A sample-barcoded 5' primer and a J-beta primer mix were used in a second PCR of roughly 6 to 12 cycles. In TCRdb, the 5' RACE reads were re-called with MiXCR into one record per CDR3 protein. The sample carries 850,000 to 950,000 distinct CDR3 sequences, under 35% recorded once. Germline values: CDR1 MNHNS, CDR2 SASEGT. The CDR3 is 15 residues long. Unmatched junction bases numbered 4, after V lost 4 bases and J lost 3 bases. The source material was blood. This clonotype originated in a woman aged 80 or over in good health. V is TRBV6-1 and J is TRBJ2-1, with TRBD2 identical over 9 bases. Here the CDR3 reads CASSVRGGNYNEQFF. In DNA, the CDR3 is TGTGCCAGCAGTGTGCGGGGGGGAAACTACAATGAGCAGTTCTTC.